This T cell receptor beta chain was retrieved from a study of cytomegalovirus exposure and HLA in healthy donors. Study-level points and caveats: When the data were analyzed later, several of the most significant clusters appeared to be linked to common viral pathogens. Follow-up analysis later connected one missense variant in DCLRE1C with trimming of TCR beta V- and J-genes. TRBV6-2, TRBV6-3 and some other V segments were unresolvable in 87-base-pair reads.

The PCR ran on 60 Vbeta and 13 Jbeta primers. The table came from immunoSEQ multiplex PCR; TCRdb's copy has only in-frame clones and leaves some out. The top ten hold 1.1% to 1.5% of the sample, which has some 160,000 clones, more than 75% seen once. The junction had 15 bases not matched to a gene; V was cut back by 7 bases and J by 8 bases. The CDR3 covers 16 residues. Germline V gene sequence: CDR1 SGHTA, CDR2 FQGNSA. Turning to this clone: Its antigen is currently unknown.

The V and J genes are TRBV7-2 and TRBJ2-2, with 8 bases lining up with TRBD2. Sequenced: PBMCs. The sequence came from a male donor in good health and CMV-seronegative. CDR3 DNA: TGTGCCAGCAACTTGGGCGGGGGGACCGCGGGAGGGGAGCTGTTTTTT. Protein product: CASNLGGGTAGGELFF.